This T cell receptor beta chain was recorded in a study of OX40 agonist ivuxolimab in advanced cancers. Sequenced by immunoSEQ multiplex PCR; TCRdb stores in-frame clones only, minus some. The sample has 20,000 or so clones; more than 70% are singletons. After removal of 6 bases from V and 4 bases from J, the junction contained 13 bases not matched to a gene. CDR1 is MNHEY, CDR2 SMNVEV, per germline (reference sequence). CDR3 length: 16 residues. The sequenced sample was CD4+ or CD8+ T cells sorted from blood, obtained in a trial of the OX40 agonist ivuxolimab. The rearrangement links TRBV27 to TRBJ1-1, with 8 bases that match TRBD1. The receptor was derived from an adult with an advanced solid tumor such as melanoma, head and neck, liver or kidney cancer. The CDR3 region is CASSPTGVRFFTEAFF. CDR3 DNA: TGTGCCAGCAGCCCGACAGGGGTTCGTTTTTTCACTGAAGCTTTCTTT.